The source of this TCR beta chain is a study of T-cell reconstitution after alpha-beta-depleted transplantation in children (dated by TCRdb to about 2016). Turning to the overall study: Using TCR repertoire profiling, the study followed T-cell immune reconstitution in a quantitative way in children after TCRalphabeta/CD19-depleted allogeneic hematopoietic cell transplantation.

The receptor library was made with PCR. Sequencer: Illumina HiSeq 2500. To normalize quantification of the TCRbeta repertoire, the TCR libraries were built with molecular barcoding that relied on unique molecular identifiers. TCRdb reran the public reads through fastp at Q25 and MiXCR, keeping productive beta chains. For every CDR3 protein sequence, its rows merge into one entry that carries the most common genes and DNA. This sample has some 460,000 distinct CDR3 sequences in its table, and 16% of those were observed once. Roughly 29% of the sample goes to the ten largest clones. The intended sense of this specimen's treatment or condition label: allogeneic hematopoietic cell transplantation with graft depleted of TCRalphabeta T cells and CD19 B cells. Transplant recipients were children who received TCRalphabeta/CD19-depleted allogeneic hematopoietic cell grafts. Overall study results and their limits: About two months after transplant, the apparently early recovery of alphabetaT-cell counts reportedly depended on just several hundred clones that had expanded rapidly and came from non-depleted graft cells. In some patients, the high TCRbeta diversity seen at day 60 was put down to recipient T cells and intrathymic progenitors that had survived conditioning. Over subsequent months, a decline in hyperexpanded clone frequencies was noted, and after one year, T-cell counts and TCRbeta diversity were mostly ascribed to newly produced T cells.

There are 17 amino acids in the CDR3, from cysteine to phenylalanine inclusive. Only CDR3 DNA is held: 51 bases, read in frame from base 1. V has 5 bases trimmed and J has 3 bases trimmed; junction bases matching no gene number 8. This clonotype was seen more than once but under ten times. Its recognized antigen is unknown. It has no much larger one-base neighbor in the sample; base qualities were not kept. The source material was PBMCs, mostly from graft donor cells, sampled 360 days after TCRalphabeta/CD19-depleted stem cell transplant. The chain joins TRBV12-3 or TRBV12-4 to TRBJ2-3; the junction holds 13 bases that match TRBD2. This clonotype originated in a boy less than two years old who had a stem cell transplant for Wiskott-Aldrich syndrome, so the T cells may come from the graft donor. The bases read TGTGCCAGCAGTATCCGGACTAGCGGGAGCGTGACAGATACGCAGTATTTT. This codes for CASSIRTSGSVTDTQYF.